These 17 T cell receptor beta chains originate from one sample sequenced in a study of beta chain features in type 1 diabetes. cDNA synthesis used the whole RNA isolate, giving expressed TCRB sequences. Some clones are missing from TCRdb's copy, which holds only in-frame ones; the method was immunoSEQ multiplex PCR. The table records under 300,000 clones, around 7.3% of them present only once. Sequencing was done on a sample of central memory CD4+ T cells from blood. The origin of the receptors is a young woman in good health.

The chain recombines TRBV16 with TRBJ1-4, with 7 bases identical to TRBD1. The CDR3 is 14 amino acids. CDR1 and CDR2 (germline): KGHSY, FQNENV. The ends lost 4 bases at V and 5 bases at J; junction bases unmatched: 4. CDR3 loop: CASSRGQLNEKLFF. DNA of the CDR3: TGTGCCAGCAGCCGGGGACAGCTAAATGAAAAACTGTTTTTT.

V and J are TRBV5-4 and TRBJ2-3, with 14 bases that match TRBD2. The CDR3 is made up of 17 amino acids. The V gene end was trimmed by 0 bases and the J gene end by 3 bases; junction bases not matched to a gene: 3. The germline V gene encodes CDR1 SGHNT and CDR2 YYREEE (reference sequence). Here the CDR3 reads CASSLGGLAGVTDTQYF. CDR3 nucleotides: TGTGCCAGCAGCTTGGGGGGACTAGCGGGAGTTACAGATACGCAGTATTTT.

The chain uses TRBV18 and TRBJ2-7; no clear D gene. Looked up from germline, CDR1 is KGHSH and CDR2 is LQKENI. The V end was cut by 3 bases, the J end by 2 bases, with 11 bases between. This CDR3 has 14 amino acids. This chain's CDR3 is CASSPNRRPYEQYV. The CDR3 region has the DNA TGTGCCAGCTCACCGAATAGACGGCCCTACGAGCAGTACGTC.

V is TRBV18 and J is TRBJ1-1; D perhaps matches TRBD1 (6 bases). CDR1 is KGHSH and CDR2 is LQKENI in the germline V gene. The CDR3 loop spans 13 amino acids. Trimming cost V 0 bases and J 8 bases, with 10 bases left between them. In DNA form, the CDR3 reads TGTGCCAGCTCACCACCGGAGAGGGGGGAAGCTTTCTTT. It codes for CASSPPERGEAFF.

This clone was seen more than once but under ten times. V is TRBV9 and J is TRBJ2-3, with D possibly being TRBD2 (6 bases). CDR3 size: 15 residues. The germline CDR1 and CDR2 sequences are SGDLS and YYNGEE. V lost 0 bases and J 6 bases, leaving 14 bases between the germline ends. The CDR3 region has the DNA TGTGCCAGCAGCGTAGATCCCTCAGGAGGGGATACGCAGTATTTT. Translated, it gives CASSVDPSGGDTQYF.

Only a few counts were recorded for this clone. The junction does not match germline at one end; this may be a read error. The chain has TRBV5-4 and TRBJ2-1, with 7 bases that match TRBD2. Looked up from germline, CDR1 is SGHNT and CDR2 is YYREEE (reference sequence). This CDR3 contains 15 residues. DNA for the CDR3: TGCGCCAGCAGCCAAGCAGCTCAGACGGGACTAATTCCGTTCTTC. It codes for CASSQAAQTGLIPFF.

This clone was seen only a few times. The chain carries TRBV5-4 and TRBJ1-2; 10 bases line up with TRBD1. The CDR3 has 16 amino acids. Per the germline V gene, CDR1 is SGHNT and CDR2 is YYREEE (reference sequence). V shed 0 bases, J shed 8 bases, and the junction held 10 bases outside the gene matches. In DNA, the CDR3 is TGTGCCAGCAGCTTGGGGGACAGGGGAAGGAAGGTGGGCTACACCTTC. It translates to CASSLGDRGRKVGYTF.

The rearrangement uses TRBV4-3 and TRBJ2-3, with TRBD2 as a possible D gene (5 bases). CDR1 LGHNA and CDR2 YSLEER come from the germline V gene. CDR3 length equals 13 residues. Trimming removed 3 bases from V and 1 base from J, with 5 bases in between. The CDR3, as DNA: TGCGCCAGCAGCCATAGCGGCACAGATACGCAGTATTTT. This sequence encodes CASSHSGTDTQYF.

The chain links TRBV7-2 to TRBJ2-5, with a weak D call TRBD1 (6 bases). Trimming stripped 3 bases from V and 5 bases from J, with 16 bases between. CDR3 length: 15 amino acids. CDR1 and CDR2 from the germline V gene are SGHTA and FQGNSA. The CDR3 region is CASSLRKGELETQYF. CDR3 coding DNA: TGTGCCAGCAGCTTGCGAAAGGGGGAATTGGAGACCCAGTACTTC.

This clone was seen a handful of times. The chain joins TRBV5-1 to TRBJ2-7; 8 bases line up with TRBD1. The junction had 6 bases not matched to a gene; V was cut back by 4 bases and J by 3 bases. Germline CDR1 and CDR2: SGHRS and YFSETQ. The CDR3 covers 14 residues. CDR3 coding DNA: TGCGCCAGCAGCCGACCGGGACAGGTCTACGAGCAGTACTTC. Amino acid sequence: CASSRPGQVYEQYF.

This clone turned up a few times. The chain links TRBV11-2 to TRBJ2-5, with TRBD2 as a possible D gene (6 bases). V shed 1 base and J shed 5 bases, with 11 bases lying between them. CDR1 is SGHAT and CDR2 is FQNNGV in the germline V gene. The CDR3 covers 14 residues. DNA for the CDR3: TGTGCCAGCAGCTTAGTCAAGGCGGGGGAGACCCAGTACTTC. Its translation: CASSLVKAGETQYF.

This chain joins TRBV6-1 and TRBJ1-4; the D gene is possibly TRBD1 (5 bases). Per the germline V gene, CDR1 is MNHNS and CDR2 is SASEGT. V lost 6 bases and J lost 8, with 19 bases in between. There are 15 residues in the CDR3. The CDR3 nucleotides are TGTGCCAGCAGCCGCACTCTGCGGGGGAGCGAAAAACTGTTTTTT. Translating gives CASSRTLRGSEKLFF.

This clone was picked up many times. This chain connects TRBV4-1 to TRBJ2-1, with 14 bases identical to TRBD2. Germline trimming cut 4 bases from V and 8 bases from J; bases unmatched to any gene: 16. The CDR3 is 19 residues long. The germline gives CDR1 MGHRA, CDR2 YSYEKL. This CDR3 reads CASSRSPGAGTSGSDEQFF. In DNA form, the CDR3 reads TGCGCCAGCAGCCGAAGTCCTGGTGCGGGGACTAGCGGGAGCGATGAGCAGTTCTTC.

The table lists this clone with a few counts. The V and J genes are TRBV4-2 and TRBJ1-1; no definite D call. V shed 1 base and J shed 8 bases, with 11 bases lying between them. Germline V gives CDR1 LGHNA, CDR2 YNFKEQ. This CDR3 is 13 amino acids long. As DNA, the CDR3 is TGTGCCAGCAGCCAAGTCGGTGGGCAGGAAGCTTTCTTT. Protein sequence: CASSQVGGQEAFF.

This clone was seen many times. The V gene is TRBV5-4, the J gene TRBJ2-1, with D perhaps TRBD2 (5 bases). V lost 5 bases to trimming and J lost 7 bases, with 16 bases between them. The CDR3 has 14 amino acids. The V gene's germline CDR1 is SGHNT and CDR2 YYREEE (reference sequence). The CDR3 reads CASSPPAAGNEQFF. The DNA of the CDR3 is TGTGCCAGCAGTCCCCCGGCCGCGGGTAATGAGCAGTTCTTC.

This clone showed up just a few times. V is TRBV2 and J is TRBJ2-7; 11 nucleotides align to TRBD2. J gave up 2 bases and V 6 bases, and 3 bases lay outside the gene matches. CDR3 length: 14 residues. CDR1 SNHLY and CDR2 FYNNEI come from the germline V gene. CDR3 region: CASRTSGDTYEQYF. CDR3 bases: TGTGCCAGCAGGACTAGCGGGGACACCTACGAGCAGTACTTC.

CDR3 sequence reads: CASSRGTQGAMAAGELFF. In nucleotides, the CDR3 is TGCGCCAGCAGCCGGGGCACCCAGGGGGCTATGGCCGCAGGGGAGCTGTTTTTT. V is TRBV5-1 and J is TRBJ2-2, with 8 bases identical to TRBD1. The CDR3 totals 18 residues. V was pared by 4 bases and J by 8 bases, with 19 bases of the junction left unmatched. Germline-derived CDR1 and CDR2 are SGHRS and YFSETQ.